This T cell receptor (beta chain) was identified during a study of cytomegalovirus exposure and HLA in healthy donors. At the level of the study: Earlier work reported 100 million or so unique TCR beta sequences from some 170 million T cells.

It was with 60 Vbeta and 13 Jbeta primers that the PCR ran. The assay was immunoSEQ multiplex PCR, and TCRdb's table has in-frame clones only and misses some. Counted here are 150,000 to 200,000 clones, around 76% occurring once; the ten biggest clones make up roughly 2%. Regarding the study as a whole: The authors considered a cluster of highly shared sequence variants likely to be a sequencing artifact. It was reported that the classifier diagnosed cytomegalovirus status with high specificity and sensitivity in both the original and validation cohorts.

Germline V gene lookup returns CDR1 LNHNV and CDR2 YYDKDF (reference sequence). The CDR3 extends over 13 amino acids. Note on this clone: Its antigen remains unidentified. The germline gene is not matched at one end of the junction; a read error may be the cause.

The sequence came from a female donor in good health and CMV-seronegative. The material sequenced was PBMCs. V usage is TRBV15 and J usage is TRBJ2-7, with TRBD2 matching over 7 bases. The CDR3 is CATCRAPGGEQYF. The CDR3 DNA reads as TGTGCCACCTGCAGGGCACCGGGAGGAGAGCAGTACTTC.